Listed below are T cell receptor beta chains from one sample, sequenced in a study of STAT5B mutations in CD4+ large granular lymphocyte leukemia. The method was immunoSEQ multiplex PCR; TCRdb's version includes in-frame clones alone and lacks a portion of them. The profile shows tens of thousands of clones, roughly 87% of them singletons. Material: CD4+ T cells from blood buffy coats. The receptors shown here come from a human donor in good health. CDR3s include the opening cysteine and the closing phenylalanine or tryptophan. The D gene is left open where the match is weak. Expanded clones get a size class; other rows say once, few or many, or leave the size out.

clone size,J gene,D gene,V gene,CDR3 DNA,CDR3 protein
-,TRBJ1-1,-,TRBV7-2,TGTGCCAGCAGCTTAGAGCAAAACACTGAAGCTTTCTTT,CASSLEQNTEAFF
-,TRBJ2-7,-,TRBV4-1,TGCGCCAGCAGCCCTGATTTTGGCAAAAACTACGAGCAGTACTTC,CASSPDFGKNYEQYF
-,TRBJ2-1,TRBD2,TRBV19,TGTGCCAGTATAGGTACTCGGACTAGCCCGGACAATGAGCAGTTCTTC,CASIGTRTSPDNEQFF
-,TRBJ2-7,TRBD1,TRBV18,TGTGCCAGCTCAACGGGACAGACCTCCTACGAGCAGTACTTC,CASSTGQTSYEQYF
-,TRBJ2-1,-,TRBV7-9,TGTGCCAGCAGCCCCCCGTTTAGGAAGGGCAATGAGCAGTTCTTC,CASSPPFRKGNEQFF
few,TRBJ2-7,-,TRBV7-9,TGTGCCAGCAGTCTAGACGGAGTAGGCTCCTACGAGCAGTACTTC,CASSLDGVGSYEQYF
-,TRBJ2-5,-,TRBV12-5,TGTGCTAGTGGTACCGGGGCCCAAGAGACCCAGTACTTC,CASGTGAQETQYF
-,TRBJ1-5,-,TRBV5-4,TGTGCCAGCAGCTTGGGGGATGGGGGCAATCAGCCCCAGCATTTT,CASSLGDGGNQPQHF
-,TRBJ2-7,-,TRBV5-4,TGTGCCAGCAGCTCAAGGGGCCTCCCCTACGAGCAGTACTTC,CASSSRGLPYEQYF
-,TRBJ2-2,-,TRBV10-3,TGTGCCATCAGTGGGCAGGGAGCTTTCACCGGGGAGCTGTTTTTT,CAISGQGAFTGELFF
-,TRBJ2-3,-,TRBV10-3,TGTGCCATCAGTGGGTTAAGACAGTTGGCAGATACGCAGTATTTT,CAISGLRQLADTQYF
-,TRBJ2-3,TRBD2,TRBV4-1,TGCGCCAGCAGCCAAGATCCGCCTAGCGGGAGATATTTT,CASSQDPPSGRYF
-,TRBJ2-2,TRBD2,TRBV28,TGTGCCAGCAGTTTATATCTAGCGGGAGTCACCGGGGAGCTGTTTTTT,CASSLYLAGVTGELFF
few,TRBJ2-5,-,TRBV15,TGTGCCACCAGCAGAGATGTGGGACCAAGAGAGACCCAGTACTTC,CATSRDVGPRETQYF
once,TRBJ2-7,-,TRBV6-1,TGTGCCAGCAGTGACAGGGAGGCCTACGAGCAGTACTTC,CASSDREAYEQYF
-,TRBJ1-5,-,TRBV6-6,TGTGCCAGCAGTTATGTAGGGCCTAGCAATCAGCCCCAGCATTTT,CASSYVGPSNQPQHF
-,TRBJ2-3,-,TRBV5-1,TGCGCCAGTGGGACCGGTAGCACAGATACGCAGTATTTT,CASGTGSTDTQYF
-,TRBJ2-5,-,TRBV10-3,TGTGCCATCAGTGAGTCGACTAACTCACAAGAGACCCAGTACTTC,CAISESTNSQETQYF
-,TRBJ2-7,-,TRBV5-6,TGTGCCAGATCACCCATTGTCTTCCGGGACACAGGCTACGAGCAGTACTTC,CARSPIVFRDTGYEQYF
few,TRBJ2-2,-,TRBV5-1,TGCGCCAGCAGCTCGGGACCCAGCGGGGAGCTGTTTTTT,CASSSGPSGELFF
-,TRBJ2-7,TRBD1,TRBV5-4,TGTGCCAGCAGCTCTGGACAGGGGATCTTAGACCACGAGCAGTACTTC,CASSSGQGILDHEQYF
-,TRBJ2-7,TRBD1,TRBV6-1,TGTGCCAGCACCCTGACAGGGGACGAGCAGTACTTC,CASTLTGDEQYF
-,TRBJ1-5,-,TRBV7-9,TGTGCCAGCAGCTTACAAAGCAATCAGCCCCAGCATTTT,CASSLQSNQPQHF
-,TRBJ2-1,TRBD2,TRBV10-3,TGTGCCATCAGCGGGACTAGCGGGACTTACAATGAGCAGTTCTTC,CAISGTSGTYNEQFF
-,TRBJ2-5,-,TRBV9,TGTGCCAGCAGCCTGAGGGGGGTGGGGCCCGAAGAAGAGACCCAGTACTTC,CASSLRGVGPEEETQYF
-,TRBJ1-2,-,TRBV29-1,TGCAGCGTGACTCCCTTAGGAGGGGCTAACTATGGCTACACCTTC,CSVTPLGGANYGYTF
-,TRBJ2-5,-,TRBV9,TGTGCCAGCAGCTTAGCTCCGGGCAGTCAAGAGACCCAGTACTTC,CASSLAPGSQETQYF
-,TRBJ2-5,-,TRBV20-1,TGCAGTGCTAGTCTCGAGACCCAGTACTTC,CSASLETQYF
few,TRBJ1-1,-,TRBV7-3,TGTGCCAGCAGCGCCGGGGGGCCCAACACTGAAGCTTTCTTT,CASSAGGPNTEAFF
few,TRBJ1-2,-,TRBV7-8,TGTGCCAGCAGCTTAGGGGCAGGGGTATATGGCTACACCTTC,CASSLGAGVYGYTF
-,TRBJ2-7,-,TRBV5-1,TGCGCCAGCAGCTACCAGTACGAGCAGTACTTC,CASSYQYEQYF
-,TRBJ2-1,-,TRBV6-1,TGTGCCAGCAGGGACACATACCTTTACAATGAGCAGTTCTTC,CASRDTYLYNEQFF
-,TRBJ1-3,-,TRBV6-5,TGTGCCAGCGCGAGCCAGGATCGCAGGGGAAACACCATATATTTT,CASASQDRRGNTIYF
-,TRBJ2-5,TRBD2,TRBV11-2,TGTGCCAGCAGCTTAGATGGGCTAGCGGGAGTGGAGACCCAGTACTTC,CASSLDGLAGVETQYF
-,TRBJ2-6,-,TRBV27,TGTGCCAGCAGTCGACAGGCCCAGAGCTCTGGGGCCAACGTCCTGACTTTC,CASSRQAQSSGANVLTF
-,TRBJ2-5,-,TRBV5-4,TGTGCCAGCAGCTTGCGTCAGGGATTTGGGGAGACCCAGTACTTC,CASSLRQGFGETQYF
-,TRBJ1-4,-,TRBV6-1,TGTGCCAGCACCCCCGCAGGGTGGAATGAAAAACTGTTTTTT,CASTPAGWNEKLFF
-,TRBJ2-5,-,TRBV4-1,TGCGCCAGCAGCCAAGGCCAACATGAAGAGACCCAGTACTTC,CASSQGQHEETQYF
-,TRBJ2-4,TRBD1,TRBV7-9,TGTGCCACTACTACACTTACAGGGGGTGCCAAAAACATTCAGTACTTC,CATTTLTGGAKNIQYF
-,TRBJ2-5,TRBD1,TRBV13,TGTGCCAGCAGCCCCCGGACAGGTGCGGAGACCCAGTACTTC,CASSPRTGAETQYF
-,TRBJ2-1,TRBD2,TRBV29-1,TGCAGCGTTGGCCGACTAGCGGGAATTAAAAATGAGCAGTTCTTC,CSVGRLAGIKNEQFF
-,TRBJ1-1,-,TRBV4-3,TGCGCCAGCAGCCCCGAAGGCGGCGGGGACACTGAAGCTTTCTTT,CASSPEGGGDTEAFF